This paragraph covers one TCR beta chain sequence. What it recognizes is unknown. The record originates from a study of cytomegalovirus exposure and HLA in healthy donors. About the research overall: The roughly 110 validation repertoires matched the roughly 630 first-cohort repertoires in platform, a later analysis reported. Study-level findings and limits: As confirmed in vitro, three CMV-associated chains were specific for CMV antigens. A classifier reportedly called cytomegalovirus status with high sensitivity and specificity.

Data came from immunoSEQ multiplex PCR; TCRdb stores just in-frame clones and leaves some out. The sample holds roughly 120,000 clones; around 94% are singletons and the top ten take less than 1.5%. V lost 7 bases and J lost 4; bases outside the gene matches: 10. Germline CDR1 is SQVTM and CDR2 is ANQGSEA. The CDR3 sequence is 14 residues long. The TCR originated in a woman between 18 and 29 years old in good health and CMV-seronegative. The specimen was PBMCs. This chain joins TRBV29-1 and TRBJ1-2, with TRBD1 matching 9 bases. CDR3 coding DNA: TGCAGCGCCTTGCCGGGACAGGGTAGCTATGGCTACACCTTC. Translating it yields CSALPGQGSYGYTF.